This T cell receptor (beta chain) was profiled in a study of blood T cell repertoires in COVID-19. Trimming took 4 bases from V and 9 from J; bases not matched to a gene: 14. This CDR3 is built from 18 residues. Germline CDR1 and CDR2: SGHAT and FQNNGV. Method: immunoSEQ multiplex PCR; TCRdb's copy keeps in-frame clones and lacks some. Of about 270,000 clones detected, roughly 90% appear once; the ten largest clones hold about 3%. Enrolled through a virtual design, the participants were between about 18 and 100 years of age and came from about two dozen US areas. The clonotype was recovered from a woman in her forties or fifties who had recovered from COVID-19. The chain joins TRBV11-2 to TRBJ2-1; 14 bases line up with TRBD2. The specimen was PBMCs or T cells enriched from blood (not recorded which). CDR3 coding DNA: TGTGCCAGCAGCTCCCGACTAGCGGGAGGGCCAAGAGGGGTTGAGCAGTTCTTC. Translating it yields CASSSRLAGGPRGVEQFF.